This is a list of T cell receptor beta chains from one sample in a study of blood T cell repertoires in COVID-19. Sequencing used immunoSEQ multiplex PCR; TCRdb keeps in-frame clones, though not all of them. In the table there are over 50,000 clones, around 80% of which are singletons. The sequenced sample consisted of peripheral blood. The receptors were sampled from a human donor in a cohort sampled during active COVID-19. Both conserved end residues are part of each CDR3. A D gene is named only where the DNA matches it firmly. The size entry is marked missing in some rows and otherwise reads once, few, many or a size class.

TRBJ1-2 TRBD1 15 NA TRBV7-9 TGTGCCAGCAGCCCTGGACAGGGAGGAGTGAGTGGCTACACCTTC CASSPGQGGVSGYTF
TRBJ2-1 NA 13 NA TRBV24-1 TGTGCCACCAGTGACTGGGGGGGCTATGAGCAGTTCTTC CATSDWGGYEQFF
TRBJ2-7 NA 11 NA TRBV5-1 TGCGCCAGCACCGGAGGGAACGAGCAGTACTTC CASTGGNEQYF
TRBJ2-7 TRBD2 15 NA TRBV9 TGTGCCAGCAGCGTCGCTAGCGGGGAGGGGTACGAGCAGTACTTC CASSVASGEGYEQYF
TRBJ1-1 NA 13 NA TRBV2 TGTGCCAGCAGGGACTATTTGAACACTGAAGCTTTCTTT CASRDYLNTEAFF
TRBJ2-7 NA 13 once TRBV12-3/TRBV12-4 TGTGCCAGCCCCTGGCAGGGTTACAACGAGCAGTACTTC CASPWQGYNEQYF
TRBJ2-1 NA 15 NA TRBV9 TGTGCCAGCAGCGTTTCGGGGATTTCTTACAATGAGCAGTTCTTC CASSVSGISYNEQFF
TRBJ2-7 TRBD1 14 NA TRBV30 TGTGCCTGGAGCCACGACAGGGACCCCTACGAGCAGTACTTC CAWSHDRDPYEQYF
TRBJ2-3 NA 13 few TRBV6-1 TGTGCCAGCAGTGAATCGGGGTTAGATACGCAGTATTTT CASSESGLDTQYF
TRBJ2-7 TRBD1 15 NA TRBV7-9 TGTGCCAGCAGCCGGGCGGCACAGGGGCCCGACGAGCAGTACTTC CASSRAAQGPDEQYF
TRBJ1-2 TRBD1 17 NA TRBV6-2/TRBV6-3 TGTGCCAGCAGTTACGGAGGAGGACCAGGGACAGCCTATGGCTACACCTTC CASSYGGGPGTAYGYTF
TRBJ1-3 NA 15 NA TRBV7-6 TGTGCCAGCAGCTTAGCAGGGGGAACTGGAAACACCATATATTTT CASSLAGGTGNTIYF
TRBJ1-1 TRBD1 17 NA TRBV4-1 TGCGCCAGCAGCCAAGATCTCGGACAGGGAGGGGGCATTGAAGCTTTCTTT CASSQDLGQGGGIEAFF
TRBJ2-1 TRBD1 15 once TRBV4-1 TGCGCCAGCAGCCAAGGGGACAGAGCCTACAATGAGCAGTTCTTC CASSQGDRAYNEQFF
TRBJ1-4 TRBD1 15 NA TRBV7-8 TGTGCCAGCAGCTCTGGACAGGCTTATAATGAAAAACTGTTTTTT CASSSGQAYNEKLFF
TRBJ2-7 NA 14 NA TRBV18 TGTGCCAGCGCCTCCGGAGCTCCCCCTTACGAGCAGTACTTC CASASGAPPYEQYF
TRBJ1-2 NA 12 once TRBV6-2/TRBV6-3 TGTGCCAGCAGTTACCTAGTCTATGGCTACACCTTC CASSYLVYGYTF
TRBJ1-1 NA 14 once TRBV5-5 TGTGCCAGCAGCTTGGGACAGACGAACACTGAAGCTTTCTTT CASSLGQTNTEAFF
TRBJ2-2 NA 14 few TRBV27 TGTGCCAGCAGTTTATACTGGGGAGCCGGGGAGCTGTTTTTT CASSLYWGAGELFF
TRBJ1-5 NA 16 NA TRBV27 TGTGCCAGCAAGGCCGAAGGGGGTCCCGGCAATCAGCCCCAGCATTTT CASKAEGGPGNQPQHF
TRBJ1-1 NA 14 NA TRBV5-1 TGCGCCAGCAGCCCGGGACTTACGAACACTGAAGCTTTCTTT CASSPGLTNTEAFF
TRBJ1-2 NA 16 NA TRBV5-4 TGTGCCAGCAGCTCAGGACATCGTATCTCGGACTATGGCTACACCTTC CASSSGHRISDYGYTF
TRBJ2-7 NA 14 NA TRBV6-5 TGTGCCAGCAGTCGTGGGGCCACCGGTGGCGAGCAGTACTTC CASSRGATGGEQYF
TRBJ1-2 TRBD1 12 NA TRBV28 TGTGCCAGCAGCTCCGGGACAGGTGGCTACACCTTC CASSSGTGGYTF
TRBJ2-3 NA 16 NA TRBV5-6 TGTGCCAGCAGCGCGGGGCTAGAGGAGGGCACAGATACGCAGTATTTT CASSAGLEEGTDTQYF
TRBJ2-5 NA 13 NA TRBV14 TGTGCCAGCAACCACGCGACTCAAGAGACCCAGTACTTC CASNHATQETQYF